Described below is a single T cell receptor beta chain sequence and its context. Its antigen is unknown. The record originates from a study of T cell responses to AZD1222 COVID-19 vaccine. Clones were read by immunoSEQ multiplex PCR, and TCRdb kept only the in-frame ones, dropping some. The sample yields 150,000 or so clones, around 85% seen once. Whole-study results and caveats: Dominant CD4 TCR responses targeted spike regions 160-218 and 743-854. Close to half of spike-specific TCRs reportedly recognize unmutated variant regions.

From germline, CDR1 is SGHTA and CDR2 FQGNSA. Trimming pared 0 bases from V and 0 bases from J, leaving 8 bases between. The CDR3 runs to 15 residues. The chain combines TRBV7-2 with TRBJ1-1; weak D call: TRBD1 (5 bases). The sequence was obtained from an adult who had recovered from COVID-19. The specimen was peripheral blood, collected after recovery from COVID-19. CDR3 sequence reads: CASSLARQMNTEAFF. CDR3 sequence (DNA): TGTGCCAGCAGCTTAGCGAGACAGATGAACACTGAAGCTTTCTTT.